This T cell receptor (beta chain) emerged from a study of regulatory T cells in long-lasting Graves disease. Study-wide background: Persistent cases took antithyroid drugs over 5 years and stayed TSH receptor antibody positive. General study points: A greater number of public clonotypes (over 2,500) was shared by persistent patients than by new patients (about 880). Analyses excluded thyroid tissue, covering peripheral blood alone.

The authors built TCR beta libraries using iRepertoire HTBI primers and Arm-PCR of CDR3 regions. MiXCR, run by TCRdb on the multiplex PCR reads, gives a single entry per CDR3 protein. The sample includes 500,000 to 800,000 distinct CDR3 sequences, approximately 31% of them seen just once. The CDR3 runs to 12 residues. V was clipped by 6 bases and J by 5 bases, with 11 bases between them. Per the germline V gene, CDR1 is SNHLY and CDR2 is FYNNEI. Documented time point: persistent/refractory GD, antithyroid drugs over 5 years with positive TRAb. With RNA extracted from PBMCs as input, the TCR library was made. Blood from the periphery, about 9.2 milliliters in all, was drawn into EDTA tubes. This clonotype was observed many times. Its target is not known.

Sequenced material: peripheral blood mononuclear cells (PBMCs), taken when the disease was refractory, from a patient treated with antithyroid drugs. The chain has TRBV2 and TRBJ2-7, with D possibly called TRBD1 or TRBD2 (6 bases each). This receptor was obtained from a female donor with Graves disease. CDR3 region: CASRRGAHEQYF. The CDR3 DNA reads as TGTGCCAGCAGGAGGGGGGCCCACGAGCAGTACTTC.